This paragraph reports one TCR beta chain. The antigen is not known. This record comes from a study of CD4+ T cells in melanoma. Study results and caveats: In melanoma, neoantigen-specific CD4+ T cells reportedly differed in differentiation state. CD8+ T cell, macrophage and B cell function reportedly correlated with neoantigen-specific CD4+ T cells.

Assay: immunoSEQ multiplex PCR; the TCRdb copy retains only in-frame clones and omits some. The profile shows over 45,000 clones, roughly three quarters of them singletons. Germline CDR1 and CDR2: SGHKS and YYEKEE (reference sequence). Trimming took off 4 bases at V and 2 bases at J, with 15 bases between the two ends. The CDR3 loop spans 15 amino acids. What was sequenced was tumor tissue. The chain uses TRBV5-5 and TRBJ1-2; D uncertain. The origin of this receptor is a human donor with melanoma. DNA of the CDR3: TGTGCCAGCAGCCCCTTGGGCCCGGGCAACTATGGCTACACCTTC. This translates into CASSPLGPGNYGYTF.